This entry lists 29 T cell receptor beta chains sequenced from one sample in a study of shared clonotypes between healthy human individuals. Assay: immunoSEQ multiplex PCR; the TCRdb copy retains only in-frame clones and omits some. The sample records 500,000 or so clones, 90% to 96% being singletons. The sequenced sample was naive CD4+ T cells sorted from blood. Subset denoted: CD45RA+ positively selected. Receptors were obtained from a woman aged 25-40 years in good health.

J is TRBJ1-1 and V is TRBV15; no firm D call. Trimming pared 0 bases from V and 2 bases from J, leaving 10 bases between. This CDR3 comprises 15 residues. The germline gives CDR1 LNHNV, CDR2 YYDKDF (reference sequence). CDR3 bases: TGTGCCACCAGCAGAGATCTTCGGGGTAACACTGAAGCTTTCTTT. This sequence encodes CATSRDLRGNTEAFF.

This clone was picked up one time. In the same sample, other DNA sequences code for this CDR3. The chain employs TRBV28 and TRBJ2-3; TRBD1 matches 7 bases. After removal of 6 bases from V and 1 base from J, the junction contained 4 bases not matched to a gene. CDR1 and CDR2 (germline): MDHEN, SYDVKM. This CDR3 contains 14 residues. The CDR3 spells CASSPGQGTDTQYF. In DNA form, the CDR3 reads TGTGCCAGCAGCCCTGGACAGGGCACAGATACGCAGTATTTT.

V usage is TRBV6-8 and J usage is TRBJ2-7, with 12 bases lining up with TRBD2. CDR3 length: 13 residues. Trimming at V came to 10 bases and at J to 4 bases, leaving 5 bases not matched to a gene. Germline V lookup: CDR1 MNHGY, CDR2 SAAAGT. CDR3 region: CANQTSGRYEQYF. CDR3 nucleotides: TGTGCCAACCAGACTAGCGGGAGATACGAGCAGTACTTC.

The chain recombines TRBV4-1 with TRBJ1-5; no firm D call. The germline CDR1 and CDR2 sequences are MGHRA and YSYEKL. Trimming stripped 0 bases from V and 4 bases from J, with 10 bases between. This CDR3 contains 15 residues. The CDR3: CASSQERLGNQPQHF. The CDR3 nucleotides read TGCGCCAGCAGCCAAGAACGCCTCGGGAATCAGCCCCAGCATTTT.

The V gene is TRBV18, the J gene TRBJ2-7, with D maybe TRBD2 (7 bases). V was clipped by 5 bases and J by 2 bases, with 13 bases between them. This CDR3 is built from 14 residues. The germline CDR1 and CDR2 sequences are KGHSH and LQKENI. CDR3 region: CASSGGDTTYEQYF. CDR3 DNA sequence: TGTGCCAGCTCAGGGGGGGACACTACCTACGAGCAGTACTTC.

This chain connects TRBV7-9 to TRBJ2-2; D is unresolved. V was trimmed by 4 bases and J by 2 bases, leaving 5 bases between them. CDR1 SEHNR and CDR2 FQNEAQ come from the germline V gene (reference sequence). The CDR3 runs to 13 residues. CDR3 sequence reads: CASSSGNTGELFF. CDR3 sequence (DNA): TGTGCCAGCAGCTCAGGAAACACCGGGGAGCTGTTTTTT.

The chain couples TRBV7-2 to TRBJ2-3; no firm D call. Germline loops: CDR1 SGHTA, CDR2 FQGNSA. With 5 bases removed from V and 3 bases from J, the gap between germline ends came to 18 bases. This CDR3 comprises 16 residues. The CDR3 DNA sequence: TGTGCCAGCAGCGCCCAGCCAGCGATGACGACAGATACGCAGTATTTT. It encodes CASSAQPAMTTDTQYF.

The chain uses TRBV30 and TRBJ1-1; perhaps TRBD1 as D (5 bases). In germline, CDR1 is GTSNPN, CDR2 SVGIG (reference sequence). The CDR3 runs 13 residues. The ends were cut back, 8 bases at V and 1 base at J, with 14 bases in the middle. As DNA, the CDR3 is TGTGCCAAGCAGGGATATGGGAACACTGAAGCTTTCTTT. It translates to CAKQGYGNTEAFF.

This chain connects TRBV6-1 to TRBJ1-5; weak D call: TRBD1 (5 bases). Germline V gives CDR1 MNHNS, CDR2 SASEGT. The CDR3 has 16 residues. The V end lost 2 bases, the J end lost 6 bases, and 17 bases lay between the germline ends. The DNA of the CDR3 is TGTGCCAGCAGTGAACTCGGGGGGGGACGGGGTCAGCCCCAGCATTTT. This codes for CASSELGGGRGQPQHF.

This clone was recorded once. V usage is TRBV28 and J usage is TRBJ2-2; 7 bases fit TRBD2. Per the germline V gene, CDR1 is MDHEN and CDR2 is SYDVKM. This CDR3 has 15 amino acids. The trim removed 3 bases at V and 5 bases at J, leaving 6 bases unmatched. The CDR3 loop is CASSFAGVRTGELFF. The CDR3 DNA follows: TGTGCCAGCAGTTTCGCGGGGGTCCGGACCGGGGAGCTGTTTTTT.

The count of this clone is one. This sequence joins TRBV9 and TRBJ2-1, with 9 positions matching TRBD2. The CDR3 sequence is 15 residues long. Germline values: CDR1 SGDLS, CDR2 YYNGEE. Germline trimming cut 1 base from V and 10 bases from J; bases unmatched to any gene: 9. CDR3 sequence (DNA): TGTGCCAGCAGCGTAAGCGGGGGGAAAGGGGCCGAGCAGTTCTTC. It specifies CASSVSGGKGAEQFF. Supplemented by reference TRBV9 and TRBJ2-1, the full variable domain reads DSGVTQTPKHLITATGQRVTLRCSPRSGDLSVYWYQQSLDQGLQFLIQYYNGEERAKGNILERFSAQQFPDLHSELNLSSLELGDSALYFCASSVSGGKGAEQFFGPGTRLTVL.

J is TRBJ2-1 and V is TRBV28, with TRBD1 matching over 9 bases. V was clipped by 3 bases and J by 5 bases; unmatched bases: 8. There are 16 residues in the CDR3. Germline V gene data show CDR1 as MDHEN and CDR2 as SYDVKM. CDR3 loop: CASSFLGQGENNEQFF. The CDR3 nucleotides read TGTGCCAGCAGTTTCTTGGGACAGGGAGAAAACAATGAGCAGTTCTTC.

The chain joins TRBV5-4 to TRBJ2-1; 7 nucleotides match TRBD2. The ends lost 2 bases at V and 3 bases at J; junction bases unmatched: 5. Germline assignment: CDR1 SGHNT and CDR2 YYREEE (reference sequence). The CDR3 totals 15 residues. The DNA for the CDR3 is TGTGCCAGCAGCTTCAGGACTAGGATCTACAATGAGCAGTTCTTC. This encodes CASSFRTRIYNEQFF.

The count of this clone is one. The chain is built from TRBV4-2 and TRBJ2-7; 11 bases agree with TRBD2. The germline gives CDR1 LGHNA, CDR2 YNFKEQ. The CDR3 has 16 amino acids. The ends lost 0 bases at V and 6 bases at J; junction bases unmatched: 7. The CDR3 bases are TGTGCCAGCAGCCAAGAACTAGCGGGAGTGTTGGGCGAGCAGTACTTC. Amino acids: CASSQELAGVLGEQYF.

Only one count was recorded for this clone. V and J are TRBV6-1 and TRBJ2-3; a weak D match, TRBD1 (5 bases). Germline CDR1 and CDR2: MNHNS and SASEGT. The CDR3 is made up of 14 amino acids. Trimming removed 6 bases at V and 0 bases at J, with 10 bases between. CDR3 residues: CASRPRDSTDTQYF. The CDR3 nucleotides are TGTGCCAGCAGACCCAGGGATAGCACAGATACGCAGTATTTT.

As for this clone: In the same sample, other DNA sequences code for this CDR3. The gene calls are TRBV28 and TRBJ1-5; D gene unclear. V was shortened by 3 bases and J by 4 bases, with 4 bases between the two germline ends. This CDR3 comprises 12 residues. Germline-derived CDR1 and CDR2 are MDHEN and SYDVKM. CDR3 nucleotides: TGTGCCAGCAGTTTCGGAAATCAGCCCCAGCATTTT. Translated: CASSFGNQPQHF.

The V and J genes are TRBV19 and TRBJ2-5; 7 nucleotides agree with TRBD1. There are 13 residues in the CDR3. Trimming at V came to 6 bases and at J to 3 bases, leaving 4 bases not matched to a gene. Germline CDR1 LNHDA, CDR2 SQIVND (reference sequence). The CDR3 nucleotides read TGTGCCAGTAGAGGGGGCAATAAAGAGACCCAGTACTTC. The encoded protein is CASRGGNKETQYF.

The rearrangement uses TRBV15 and TRBJ2-1; D remains unclear. Germline CDR1 reads LNHNV; CDR2 reads YYDKDF (reference sequence). Deletions cut 3 bases from V and 4 bases from J, with 13 bases between. This CDR3 region has 15 residues. This CDR3 is CATSSGSAEYNEQFF. The CDR3 bases are TGTGCCACCAGCAGCGGATCAGCTGAATACAATGAGCAGTTCTTC.

The rearrangement uses TRBV5-1 and TRBJ2-5, with TRBD1 as a possible D gene (6 bases). The germline V gene has CDR1 SGHRS and CDR2 YFSETQ. The V end was cut by 0 bases, the J end by 0 bases, with 9 bases between. The CDR3 loop spans 15 amino acids. The CDR3 nucleotides are TGCGCCAGCAGCTTGGTACAGGGACACCAAGAGACCCAGTACTTC. Its protein is CASSLVQGHQETQYF.

The chain has TRBV5-1 and TRBJ2-3, with D possibly TRBD2 on 5 matching bases. This CDR3 is built from 16 residues. CDR1 SGHRS and CDR2 YFSETQ come from the germline V gene. The germline V and J ends were trimmed by 1 base and 6 bases, with 18 bases remaining between them. The CDR3 DNA is TGCGCCAGCAGCTTGTTGGCAGAGAGGGATGTGGATACGCAGTATTTT. It translates to CASSLLAERDVDTQYF. The full variable domain, its missing parts supplied by reference TRBV5-1 and TRBJ2-3, is KAGVTQTPRYLIKTRGQQVTLSCSPISGHRSVSWYQQTPGQGLQFLFEYFSETQRNKGNFPGRFSGRQFSNSRSEMNVSTLELGDSALYLCASSLLAERDVDTQYFGPGTRLTVL.

V and J are TRBV11-2 and TRBJ1-2, with unresolved D. The V end lost 1 base, the J end lost 8 bases, and 14 bases lay between the germline ends. The length of the CDR3 is 14 residues. In germline, CDR1 is SGHAT, CDR2 FQNNGV. The CDR3 DNA is TGTGCCAGCAGCTTAGGGTTGGGGATGGGAGGCTACACCTTC. Its protein product is CASSLGLGMGGYTF.

The chain recombines TRBV5-1 with TRBJ1-2; no clear D. V was cut by 1 base and J by 8 bases, with 12 bases left in between. Germline CDR1 is SGHRS and CDR2 is YFSETQ. CDR3 length equals 13 residues. The CDR3 spells CASSLTRELGYTF. For the CDR3, the DNA is TGCGCCAGCAGCTTGACCCGGGAGCTCGGCTACACCTTC.

The chain recombines TRBV28 with TRBJ2-7; tentatively, D is TRBD2 (6 bases). Trimming shortened V by 1 base and J by 6 bases, and 10 bases separated the two germline ends. This CDR3 is 13 amino acids long. The germline CDR1 and CDR2 sequences are MDHEN and SYDVKM. This CDR3 reads CASSLLALAEQYF. The CDR3, as DNA: TGTGCCAGCAGTTTATTGGCACTAGCCGAGCAGTACTTC.

This sequence joins TRBV15 and TRBJ2-7; 7 bases are a match to TRBD2. Germline V gene data show CDR1 as LNHNV and CDR2 as YYDKDF (reference sequence). The CDR3 consists of 17 residues. Trimming removed 0 bases from V and 1 base from J; junction bases left unmatched: 9. CDR3 DNA sequence: TGTGCCACCAGCAGAGATCTGGCGACTAGCCGATCCTACGAGCAGTACTTC. Its translation is CATSRDLATSRSYEQYF.

The V and J genes are TRBV5-6 and TRBJ2-3; 7 nucleotides line up with TRBD2. CDR3 length: 15 residues. Germline values: CDR1 SGHDT, CDR2 YYEEEE. The junction had 9 bases not matched to a gene; V was cut back by 2 bases and J by 6 bases. The CDR3 loop reads CASSFRGSRSDTQYF. CDR3 DNA: TGTGCCAGCAGCTTCCGCGGGAGTCGCTCCGATACGCAGTATTTT.

The sample holds one count of this clone. The chain couples TRBV15 to TRBJ2-5; D remains unclear. The DNA matches TRBJ2-7 better at its end, which makes the J call doubtful. This CDR3 has 20 residues. Germline CDR1 and CDR2: LNHNV and YYDKDF (reference sequence). CDR3 nucleotide sequence: TGTGCCACCAGCAGTAGGAAGAAAAAGGACCCCCGATCCGGCTCCTACGAGCAGTACTTC. Translated, it gives CATSSRKKKDPRSGSYEQYF.

This chain joins TRBV11-2 and TRBJ2-5, with 7 bases that match TRBD2. The DNA end lines up better with TRBJ2-7; the J call may be wrong. Germline loops: CDR1 SGHAT, CDR2 FQNNGV. The CDR3 covers 13 residues. CDR3 nucleotide sequence: TGTGCCAGCAGAGGCGGGAGCCCCTACGAGCAGTACTTC. This gives the protein CASRGGSPYEQYF.

CDR3: CASSWPGVNTEAFF. DNA for the CDR3: TGTGCCAGTAGTTGGCCGGGCGTGAACACTGAAGCTTTCTTT. The V and J genes are TRBV19 and TRBJ1-1; no firm D call. With 5 bases removed from V and 0 bases from J, the gap between germline ends came to 10 bases. CDR1 is LNHDA, CDR2 SQIVND, per germline (reference sequence). The CDR3 runs 14 residues.

This chain uses TRBV27 with TRBJ2-7; TRBD1 aligns across 7 bases. The CDR3 covers 18 residues. J gave up 3 bases and V 5 bases, and 19 bases lay outside the gene matches. Germline V gene data show CDR1 as MNHEY and CDR2 as SMNVEV (reference sequence). The CDR3 protein is CASSPVVFRGQIFYEQYF. The CDR3 DNA follows: TGTGCCAGCAGTCCCGTGGTTTTTCGGGGACAGATCTTCTACGAGCAGTACTTC.